The clone carrying this T cell receptor (beta chain) appeared a few times. Its antigen is undetermined. The CDR3 contains 16 residues. Germline lookup yields CDR1 MNHEY and CDR2 SVGAGI. Trimming took 2 bases from V and 3 from J, leaving 14 bases between them. Preparation of the TCRbeta library used unique molecular identifiers. Each CDR3 protein gets one entry after TCRdb re-called the PCR reads with MiXCR. The table has a few hundred thousand distinct CDR3 sequences, 43% seen once. The data are from a study of T-cell reconstitution after alpha-beta-depleted transplantation in children. Study-wide results and caveats: Newly produced T cells mostly accounted for T-cell counts and diversity one year post-transplant. Surviving recipient T cells and thymic progenitors underlay high day-60 TCRbeta diversity in some patients. There were reportedly several hundred expanded graft clones from which alpha-beta T cells came about two months after transplant.

The chain recombines TRBV6-5 with TRBJ2-1, with a weak D call TRBD2 (5 bases). The clonotype was recovered from a girl aged 2-9 years with aplastic anemia, due to receive a stem cell transplant. The sequencing here drew on PBMCs, taken before TCRalphabeta/CD19-depleted stem cell transplant. The CDR3 sequence is CASSYKGLSNYNEQFF. The CDR3 region has the DNA TGTGCCAGCAGTTACAAAGGACTCTCAAACTACAATGAGCAGTTCTTC.